These 9 T cell receptor beta chains came from one sample sequenced in a study of regulatory T cells in long-lasting Graves disease. Specified time point: persistent/refractory GD, antithyroid drugs over 5 years with positive TRAb. The TCR library was made from RNA that had been extracted from PBMCs in TRIzol. HTBI primers from iRepertoire and Arm-PCR of CDR3 regions yielded the TCR beta libraries. TCRdb re-derived calls from the multiplex PCR reads in MiXCR, one entry per CDR3 protein. The top ten clones hold roughly 14% of a sample with around 430,000 distinct CDR3 sequences, under 25% of them seen once. Sample: peripheral blood mononuclear cells (PBMCs), taken when the disease was refractory, from a patient treated with antithyroid drugs. The receptors were gathered from a female donor with Graves disease.

Regarding this clonotype: This may be a read error, as it is one base from a much larger clone. This chain connects TRBV7-2 to TRBJ1-4; D gene ambiguous. Germline CDR1 SGHTA, CDR2 FQGNSA. CDR3 length: 15 amino acids. For the CDR3, the DNA is TGTGCCGGCAGCACTGGCGTTGAGGCTAATGAAAAACTGTTTTTT. Its protein is CAGSTGVEANEKLFF.

This clonotype has just a few counts. The rearrangement links TRBV19 to TRBJ2-5; maybe TRBD1 (6 bases). V was shortened by 5 bases and J by 1 base, with 14 bases between the two germline ends. The CDR3 loop spans 15 amino acids. Germline values: CDR1 LNHDA, CDR2 SQIVND (reference sequence). The CDR3 DNA sequence: TGTGCCAGTAGTCACAGGGAAGGGGGCCAAGAGACCCAGTACTTC. Translation gives CASSHREGGQETQYF. The complete variable domain, with remaining parts taken from reference TRBV19 and TRBJ2-5, reads DGGITQSPKYLFRKEGQNVTLSCEQNLNHDAMYWYRQDPGQGLRLIYYSQIVNDFQKGDIAEGYSVSREKKESFPLTVTSAQKNPTAFYLCASSHREGGQETQYFGPGTRLLVL.

The J gene is TRBJ1-5, the V gene TRBV30; unclear D gene. The CDR3 totals 14 residues. Trimming left V 0 bases short and J 7 bases short, with 13 bases between. From germline, CDR1 is GTSNPN and CDR2 SVGIG (reference sequence). CDR3 in amino acids: CAWSVRVIGQPQHF. For the CDR3, the DNA is TGTGCCTGGAGTGTACGGGTGATAGGGCAGCCCCAGCATTTT.

This sequence joins TRBV20-1 and TRBJ2-3, with D possibly being TRBD1 (5 bases). The V gene lost 6 bases and the J gene lost 10 bases, with 17 bases spanning the gap. This CDR3 has 12 amino acids. Germline lookup yields CDR1 DFQATT and CDR2 SNEGSKA (reference sequence). The CDR3 is CSAPGASAPQYF. The CDR3 DNA is TGCAGTGCCCCTGGGGCGTCCGCTCCGCAGTATTTT.

The sample holds a few counts of this clonotype. The chain joins TRBV20-1 to TRBJ2-5; D is undetermined. The CDR3 spans 12 residues. Germline V gives CDR1 DFQATT, CDR2 SNEGSKA (reference sequence). The ends were cut back, 7 bases at V and 5 bases at J, with 14 bases in the middle. The CDR3 reads CSGTSRGETQYF. In DNA form, the CDR3 reads TGCAGTGGGACGAGCCGTGGGGAGACCCAGTACTTC.

In the case of this clonotype: A much larger clonotype is one base distant, so this may be a read error. The rearrangement uses TRBV6-1 and TRBJ2-7; D uncertain. This CDR3 is built from 14 residues. V lost 4 bases, J lost 0 bases, and 10 bases lay in between. Germline V gene lookup returns CDR1 MNHNS and CDR2 SASEGT. The CDR3 loop is CASSVPPNSYEQYF. CDR3 DNA: TGTGCCAGCAGTGTACCTCCGAACTCCTACGAGCAGTACTTC.

As concerns this clonotype: This likely reflects a read error, since a far larger clone is one base away. The V and J genes are TRBV6-1 and TRBJ2-7; D is uncertain. Germline loops: CDR1 MNHNS, CDR2 SASEGT. CDR3 size: 10 residues. As DNA, the CDR3 is TGTGCCAGCGGAACCTACGAGCTGTACTTC. Protein: CASGTYELYF.

This clonotype was recorded at least ten times. The chain joins TRBV28 to TRBJ2-7, with D perhaps TRBD1 or TRBD2 (5 bases each). There are 14 residues in the CDR3. CDR1 and CDR2 from the germline V gene are MDHEN and SYDVKM. Between the trimmed V and J ends, which lost 6 bases and 7 bases, there was a span of 19 bases. CDR3 region: CASRSGTEVGEQYF. The CDR3 nucleotides are TGTGCCAGCAGGTCCGGGACGGAGGTTGGGGAGCAGTACTTC.

The J gene is TRBJ2-7, the V gene TRBV28; 8 bases are a match to TRBD2. Trimming took 2 bases from V and 2 from J; bases not matched to a gene: 5. CDR1 is MDHEN, CDR2 SYDVKM, per germline. CDR3 length: 15 residues. The CDR3 DNA follows: TGTGCCAGCAGTTTAAAAGCGGGAGTCCCCTACGAGCAGTACTTC. It encodes CASSLKAGVPYEQYF.